One TCR beta chain is described in this entry. The antigen is not known. CDR1 MGHRA and CDR2 YSYEKL come from the germline V gene. Trimming left V 1 base short and J 4 bases short, with 10 bases between. This CDR3 has 14 amino acids. The sample comes from a study of post-analysis software for immune sequencing data. About the research overall: Included among the disease courses, which were recorded for the cohort, were relapsing-remitting, secondary progressive and progressive-relapsing multiple sclerosis. Study results and limitations: With TRBV5-6, TRBV5-1 and TRBV20-1 included, about five TRBV segments were more frequent in patients than in controls. Controls had significantly higher normalized Chao1 diversity than multiple sclerosis patients. Under the F measure, samples that were prepared in one batch clustered strongly together.

Libraries were made from TCR beta cDNA, and they carried unique molecular identifiers. When roughly 0.9 to 10 million T cells were used, they gave hundreds of thousands of cDNA molecules. MiXCR was run by TCRdb on the PCR reads, yielding one entry per CDR3 protein. The sample comprises 380,000 or so distinct CDR3 sequences, roughly 38% of which are singletons, and 10% to 15% rests with the top ten. The sequenced sample consisted of blood. The rearrangement links TRBV4-1 to TRBJ1-1; no firm D call. The clonotype originates from a girl aged 10-17 years with multiple sclerosis. Here the CDR3 reads CASSQGEGPTEAFF. The CDR3 DNA is TGCGCCAGCAGCCAAGGTGAAGGGCCCACTGAAGCTTTCTTT.